The rows below give T cell receptor beta chains drawn from one sample of a study of blood T cell repertoires in COVID-19. Libraries were prepared by immunoSEQ multiplex PCR; TCRdb keeps only in-frame clonotypes and omits some of them. The sample records approximately 250,000 clones, 84% being singletons. The sample comprised peripheral blood. These receptors came from a human donor in a cohort sampled during active COVID-19. Each CDR3 is given with its conserved first and last residue. Fields, in order: V gene, clone size, J gene, D gene, CDR3 protein, CDR3 DNA. D genes are given only for firm matches. The size entry is marked missing in some rows and otherwise reads once, few, many or a size class.

V gene: TRBV6-2/TRBV6-3; clone size: -; J gene: TRBJ1-2; D gene: -; CDR3 protein: CASSYIPAGAKYDYTF; CDR3 DNA: TGTGCCAGCAGTTACATCCCCGCAGGGGCCAAATATGACTACACCTTC
V gene: TRBV4-2; clone size: -; J gene: TRBJ2-5; D gene: -; CDR3 protein: CASSQEAQETQYF; CDR3 DNA: TGTGCCAGCAGCCAAGAGGCCCAAGAGACCCAGTACTTC
V gene: TRBV2; clone size: once; J gene: TRBJ2-1; D gene: TRBD2; CDR3 protein: CASSAAGGTEQFF; CDR3 DNA: TGTGCCAGCAGTGCCGCGGGAGGGACTGAGCAGTTCTTC
V gene: TRBV6-2/TRBV6-3; clone size: -; J gene: TRBJ1-5; D gene: -; CDR3 protein: CASSYPGGNQPQHF; CDR3 DNA: TGTGCCAGCAGTTATCCGGGGGGGAACCAGCCCCAGCATTTT
V gene: TRBV4-1; clone size: few; J gene: TRBJ2-7; D gene: TRBD2; CDR3 protein: CASSQGGLAGDEQYF; CDR3 DNA: TGCGCCAGCAGCCAAGGGGGACTAGCGGGAGACGAGCAGTACTTC
V gene: TRBV4-3; clone size: once; J gene: TRBJ1-6; D gene: -; CDR3 protein: CASSQDQRGIISNSPLHF; CDR3 DNA: TGCGCCAGCAGCCAAGACCAAAGAGGGATAATCTCCAATTCACCCCTCCACTTT
V gene: TRBV5-1; clone size: once; J gene: TRBJ1-2; D gene: TRBD1; CDR3 protein: CASSPKATRMTGGDGYTF; CDR3 DNA: TGCGCCAGCAGCCCCAAAGCGACTCGAATGACAGGGGGCGATGGCTACACCTTC
V gene: TRBV29-1; clone size: -; J gene: TRBJ2-5; D gene: -; CDR3 protein: CSVEESKRGTQYF; CDR3 DNA: TGCAGCGTTGAAGAGTCGAAACGAGGGACCCAGTACTTC
V gene: TRBV19; clone size: -; J gene: TRBJ2-1; D gene: TRBD2; CDR3 protein: CASSKKRESYNEQFF; CDR3 DNA: TGTGCCAGTAGTAAAAAGCGGGAGTCGTACAATGAGCAGTTCTTC
V gene: TRBV27; clone size: -; J gene: TRBJ1-4; D gene: TRBD1; CDR3 protein: CAKSQGAGYEKLFF; CDR3 DNA: TGTGCTAAAAGTCAGGGGGCGGGGTATGAAAAACTGTTTTTT
V gene: TRBV10-3; clone size: once; J gene: TRBJ2-7; D gene: TRBD2; CDR3 protein: CAISRTSGSYEQYF; CDR3 DNA: TGTGCCATCAGTAGAACTAGCGGCTCCTACGAGCAGTACTTC
V gene: TRBV6-5; clone size: -; J gene: TRBJ2-7; D gene: TRBD1; CDR3 protein: CASSPGTGGSYEQYF; CDR3 DNA: TGTGCCAGCAGTCCAGGGACAGGGGGCTCCTACGAGCAGTACTTC
V gene: TRBV10-1; clone size: -; J gene: TRBJ2-7; D gene: -; CDR3 protein: CASSEVQGYEQYF; CDR3 DNA: TGCGCCAGCAGTGAGGTTCAGGGATACGAGCAGTACTTC
V gene: TRBV3-1/TRBV3-2; clone size: few; J gene: TRBJ2-1; D gene: TRBD2; CDR3 protein: CASSLTPGLAGDNEQFF; CDR3 DNA: TGTGCCAGCAGCCTAACACCGGGACTAGCGGGTGACAATGAGCAGTTCTTC
V gene: TRBV19; clone size: -; J gene: TRBJ1-5; D gene: -; CDR3 protein: CATQDGAGVNQPQHF; CDR3 DNA: TGTGCCACCCAAGATGGTGCAGGGGTAAATCAGCCCCAGCATTTT
V gene: TRBV15; clone size: -; J gene: TRBJ1-2; D gene: TRBD1; CDR3 protein: CATSRGPDRDYGYTF; CDR3 DNA: TGTGCCACCAGCAGAGGGCCGGACAGGGATTATGGCTACACCTTC
V gene: TRBV19; clone size: few; J gene: TRBJ2-3; D gene: -; CDR3 protein: CASSPSGVALRTDTQYF; CDR3 DNA: TGTGCCAGTAGCCCCTCCGGAGTAGCCCTTCGGACAGATACGCAGTATTTT